The rows below give T cell receptor beta chains drawn from one sample of a study of cytomegalovirus exposure and HLA in healthy donors. The repertoire was sequenced with immunoSEQ multiplex PCR; TCRdb's copy has only in-frame clones and lacks some. This repertoire shows 190,000 or so clones, about four fifths found once; its top ten account for about 0.36%. Sequencing was carried out using PBMCs. The source of these receptors is a male donor in good health and CMV-seropositive. CDR3s include the opening cysteine and the closing phenylalanine or tryptophan. Fields, in order: D gene, V gene, clone size, J gene, CDR3 DNA, CDR3 protein. D genes are given only for firm matches. Size values are once, few and many counts, or a class for expanded clones, and some rows have none.

d_call: -; v_call: TRBV28; clone_size: -; j_call: TRBJ1-5; cdr3_nt: TGTGCCAGCCTACCTACAGGGAGGGATCAGCCCCAGCATTTT; cdr3_aa: CASLPTGRDQPQHF
d_call: -; v_call: TRBV7-2; clone_size: once; j_call: TRBJ1-2; cdr3_nt: TGTGCCAGCAGCCAGTCCCGGACAGTAGATGGCTACACCTTC; cdr3_aa: CASSQSRTVDGYTF
d_call: TRBD2; v_call: TRBV7-2; clone_size: few; j_call: TRBJ2-7; cdr3_nt: TGTGCCAGCAGCTTAAACGGGGGGGTGACATACGAGCAGTACTTC; cdr3_aa: CASSLNGGVTYEQYF
d_call: -; v_call: TRBV9; clone_size: -; j_call: TRBJ2-1; cdr3_nt: TGTGCCAGCAGCGTGGGGAGCGGGCACAATGAGCAGTTCTTC; cdr3_aa: CASSVGSGHNEQFF
d_call: -; v_call: TRBV25-1; clone_size: -; j_call: TRBJ1-2; cdr3_nt: TGTGCCAGCACCGGGGGGGGTGCCTATGGCTACACCTTC; cdr3_aa: CASTGGGAYGYTF
d_call: TRBD2; v_call: TRBV12-5; clone_size: -; j_call: TRBJ2-1; cdr3_nt: TGTGCTAGTGGTTCCTCCCCCCGGACTAGCGGGAGTGCTGAGCAGTTCTTC; cdr3_aa: CASGSSPRTSGSAEQFF
d_call: -; v_call: TRBV10-3; clone_size: -; j_call: TRBJ2-1; cdr3_nt: TGTGCCATGGGGGCGGGAGCCTACAATGAGCAGTTCTTC; cdr3_aa: CAMGAGAYNEQFF
d_call: TRBD1; v_call: TRBV19; clone_size: -; j_call: TRBJ2-7; cdr3_nt: TGTGCCAGTAGTATAGTATCCGGACAGGCCTACGAGCAGTACTTC; cdr3_aa: CASSIVSGQAYEQYF
d_call: TRBD1; v_call: TRBV7-2; clone_size: -; j_call: TRBJ2-6; cdr3_nt: TGTGCCAGCAGCTTAGGAGGACAGGCGAACTCTGGGGCCAACGTCCTGACTTTC; cdr3_aa: CASSLGGQANSGANVLTF
d_call: TRBD2; v_call: TRBV5-1; clone_size: -; j_call: TRBJ2-7; cdr3_nt: TGCGCCAGCAGCTTGGAACCGGGGGGGCCTGGGTCTGTCTACGAGCAGTACTTC; cdr3_aa: CASSLEPGGPGSVYEQYF
d_call: TRBD1; v_call: TRBV5-1; clone_size: -; j_call: TRBJ2-6; cdr3_nt: TGCGCCAGCAGCTTACAGGGGGCCAGTGGGGCCAACGTCCTGACTTTC; cdr3_aa: CASSLQGASGANVLTF
d_call: -; v_call: TRBV5-1; clone_size: -; j_call: TRBJ2-1; cdr3_nt: TGCGCCAGCAGCCGGGGAGCGGGCAATCACAATGAGCAGTTCTTC; cdr3_aa: CASSRGAGNHNEQFF
d_call: TRBD2; v_call: TRBV5-1; clone_size: -; j_call: TRBJ2-3; cdr3_nt: TGCGCCAGCAGCCGCCTAGCGGTAAGCACAGATACGCAGTATTTT; cdr3_aa: CASSRLAVSTDTQYF
d_call: TRBD2; v_call: TRBV7-8; clone_size: -; j_call: TRBJ2-5; cdr3_nt: TGTGCCAGCAGCTTACTAGCGGGGCGCCAAGAGACCCAGTACTTC; cdr3_aa: CASSLLAGRQETQYF
d_call: -; v_call: TRBV27; clone_size: -; j_call: TRBJ2-7; cdr3_nt: TGTGCCAGCAGTTTAATGGCAATACGAACCTACGAGCAGTACTTC; cdr3_aa: CASSLMAIRTYEQYF
d_call: -; v_call: TRBV28; clone_size: -; j_call: TRBJ2-7; cdr3_nt: TGTGCCAGCACCACCGGCGGGACGGAGAACTACGAGCAGTACTTC; cdr3_aa: CASTTGGTENYEQYF
d_call: TRBD2; v_call: TRBV28; clone_size: -; j_call: TRBJ2-7; cdr3_nt: TGTGCCAGCAGAACGGGAGGGGCGGGACGGGAGCAGTACTTC; cdr3_aa: CASRTGGAGREQYF
d_call: TRBD1; v_call: TRBV2; clone_size: -; j_call: TRBJ1-1; cdr3_nt: TGTGCCAGCAGTGAGGGACAGGGTAACACTGAAGCTTTCTTT; cdr3_aa: CASSEGQGNTEAFF
d_call: -; v_call: TRBV19; clone_size: few; j_call: TRBJ2-7; cdr3_nt: TGTGCCAGTAGTCCTGGACGGACTTACTCCTACGAGCAGTACTTC; cdr3_aa: CASSPGRTYSYEQYF
d_call: -; v_call: TRBV29-1; clone_size: -; j_call: TRBJ2-3; cdr3_nt: TGCAGCGTCGAACTAGTTTCAGATACGCAGTATTTT; cdr3_aa: CSVELVSDTQYF
d_call: -; v_call: TRBV18; clone_size: -; j_call: TRBJ2-1; cdr3_nt: TGTGCCAGCTCACCGGGGCGGAGCTCCTACAATGAGCAGTTCTTC; cdr3_aa: CASSPGRSSYNEQFF
d_call: TRBD1; v_call: TRBV4-1; clone_size: once; j_call: TRBJ1-5; cdr3_nt: TGCGCCAGCAGCCAGGGGCCAGGGGGCCCTCTCAATCAGCCCCAGCATTTT; cdr3_aa: CASSQGPGGPLNQPQHF
d_call: -; v_call: TRBV2; clone_size: -; j_call: TRBJ2-7; cdr3_nt: TGTGCCAGCACCCCGGGGGTCCCTGGCGAGCAGTACTTC; cdr3_aa: CASTPGVPGEQYF
d_call: TRBD1; v_call: TRBV6-1; clone_size: -; j_call: TRBJ2-7; cdr3_nt: TGTGCCAGCAGTCGGAGACAGGGAATACCTTACGAGCAGTACTTC; cdr3_aa: CASSRRQGIPYEQYF
d_call: -; v_call: TRBV6-5; clone_size: few; j_call: TRBJ1-6; cdr3_nt: TGTGCCAGCACCCTGGGGCAGGGGCCCTCTTCACCCCTCCACTTT; cdr3_aa: CASTLGQGPSSPLHF
d_call: TRBD1; v_call: TRBV7-2; clone_size: -; j_call: TRBJ1-2; cdr3_nt: TGTGCCAGCAGCTTAGAGGACAGGAACTATGGCTACACCTTC; cdr3_aa: CASSLEDRNYGYTF
d_call: TRBD2; v_call: TRBV18; clone_size: -; j_call: TRBJ2-3; cdr3_nt: TGTGCCAGCTCTCATGGGGGACTAGTCACAGATACGCAGTATTTT; cdr3_aa: CASSHGGLVTDTQYF
d_call: -; v_call: TRBV6-1; clone_size: -; j_call: TRBJ1-4; cdr3_nt: TGTGCCAGCAGTGAGCCCAGGGTCGTTGAAAAACTGTTTTTT; cdr3_aa: CASSEPRVVEKLFF
d_call: -; v_call: TRBV9; clone_size: -; j_call: TRBJ1-3; cdr3_nt: TGTGCCAGCAGCCCCGTGGGGGGGATCCCTGGAAACACCATATATTTT; cdr3_aa: CASSPVGGIPGNTIYF
d_call: -; v_call: TRBV9; clone_size: -; j_call: TRBJ2-7; cdr3_nt: TGTGCCAGCAGTCTCCGACCAGGCTACCTCGAGCAGTACTTC; cdr3_aa: CASSLRPGYLEQYF